These 6 T cell receptor beta chains came from one sample sequenced in a study of CD8 T cells in Susac syndrome (dated by TCRdb to about 2019). The library came from the immunoSEQ multiplex PCR assay. RNA was extracted using the RNeasy kit, and roughly 0.45 to 1 microgram was reverse transcribed with random hexamers. TCRdb trimmed the raw reads at Q25, called clones with MiXCR and kept productive beta chains. Rows matching on CDR3 protein sequence are summarized as one entry with the most common DNA and genes. Counted in this sample were some 240,000 distinct CDR3 sequences; 90% to 97% of them appeared once. The ten largest clones represent about 0.094% of the sample. The sample consisted of CD4+ T cells from PBMCs. Every receptor here comes from a human donor with Susac syndrome.

The chain joins TRBV29-1 to TRBJ2-7, with D perhaps TRBD2 (5 bases). Trimming removed 3 bases from V and 3 bases from J, with 12 bases in between. The CDR3 is made up of 13 amino acids. CDR1 and CDR2 from the germline V gene are SQVTM and ANQGSEA. The CDR3, as DNA: TGCAGCGTTGAGGCCCCCACTAGCTACGAGCAGTACTTC. Translation: CSVEAPTSYEQYF.

This sequence joins TRBV10-3 and TRBJ1-2; D gene uncertain. The germline V and J ends were trimmed by 4 bases and 8 bases, with 14 bases remaining between them. Germline-derived CDR1 and CDR2 are ENHRY and SYGVKD. This CDR3 has 13 amino acids. The CDR3 reads CAISVVGESGYTF. The CDR3 DNA follows: TGTGCCATCAGTGTAGTTGGGGAAAGCGGCTACACCTTC.

CDR3 protein: CASSFYGGEQYF. The CDR3 DNA reads as TGTGCCAGCAGTTTCTACGGGGGCGAGCAGTACTTC. V is TRBV12-3 or TRBV12-4 and J is TRBJ2-7, with a weak D call TRBD2 (6 bases). Trimming stripped 3 bases from V and 6 bases from J, with 9 bases between. The CDR3 loop spans 12 amino acids.

This clonotype is a singleton in its sample. This chain uses TRBV20-1 with TRBJ2-1, with TRBD2 matching over 10 bases. After removal of 1 base from V and 7 bases from J, the junction contained 13 bases not matched to a gene. The germline V gene has CDR1 DFQATT and CDR2 SNEGSKA (reference sequence). The CDR3 consists of 17 residues. The CDR3, as DNA: TGCAGTGCTAGAGGCCACCTGGCTAGCGGGAGAGGTAATGAGCAGTTCTTC. Its protein product is CSARGHLASGRGNEQFF.

The V and J genes are TRBV20-1 and TRBJ2-3; D might be TRBD2 (6 bases). The CDR3 loop spans 14 amino acids. The V gene's germline CDR1 is DFQATT and CDR2 SNEGSKA (reference sequence). V lost 6 bases and J lost 1, with 14 bases in between. The CDR3 loop is CSAERAGGTDTQYF. CDR3 in DNA: TGCAGTGCCGAAAGAGCGGGTGGCACAGATACGCAGTATTTT.

J is TRBJ2-1 and V is TRBV6-5, with D maybe TRBD2 (5 bases). CDR1 is MNHEY and CDR2 is SVGAGI in the germline V gene. The CDR3 runs 17 residues. Trimming stripped 2 bases from V and 2 bases from J, with 16 bases between. This CDR3 is CASSYTALAGTYNEQFF. The CDR3 coding sequence is TGTGCCAGCAGTTACACGGCCCTAGCAGGCACCTACAATGAGCAGTTCTTC.